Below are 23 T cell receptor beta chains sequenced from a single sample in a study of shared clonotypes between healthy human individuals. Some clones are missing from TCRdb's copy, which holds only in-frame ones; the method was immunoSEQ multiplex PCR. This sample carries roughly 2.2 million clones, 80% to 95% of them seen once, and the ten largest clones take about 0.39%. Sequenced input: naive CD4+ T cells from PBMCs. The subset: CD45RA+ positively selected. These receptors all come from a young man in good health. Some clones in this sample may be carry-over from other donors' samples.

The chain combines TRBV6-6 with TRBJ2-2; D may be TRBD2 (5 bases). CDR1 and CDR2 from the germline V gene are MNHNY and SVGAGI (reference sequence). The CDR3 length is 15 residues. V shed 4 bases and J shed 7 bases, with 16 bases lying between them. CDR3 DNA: TGTGCCAGCAGTTCCACGGGGAGCAGAGGCGGGGAGCTGTTTTTT. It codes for CASSSTGSRGGELFF.

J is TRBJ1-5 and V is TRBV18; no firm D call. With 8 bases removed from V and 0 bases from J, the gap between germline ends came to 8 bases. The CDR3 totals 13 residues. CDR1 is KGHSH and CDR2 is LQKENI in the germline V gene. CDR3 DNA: TGTGCCAGCCGCCCAAATAGCAATCAGCCCCAGCATTTT. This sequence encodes CASRPNSNQPQHF.

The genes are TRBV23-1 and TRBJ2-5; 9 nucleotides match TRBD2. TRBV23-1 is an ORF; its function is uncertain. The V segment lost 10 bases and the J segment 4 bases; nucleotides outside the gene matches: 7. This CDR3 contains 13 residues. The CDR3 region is CATLAREGETQYF. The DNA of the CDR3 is TGCGCCACCCTTGCGCGGGAGGGAGAGACCCAGTACTTC.

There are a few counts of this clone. CDR3 amino acids: CASSESVAFF. The CDR3 DNA is TGTGCCAGCAGTGAAAGCGTGGCTTTCTTT. The chain is built from TRBV2 and TRBJ1-1; no reliable D call. Trimming removed 2 bases from V and 11 bases from J, with 6 bases in between. Per the germline V gene, CDR1 is SNHLY and CDR2 is FYNNEI. The CDR3 has 10 amino acids.

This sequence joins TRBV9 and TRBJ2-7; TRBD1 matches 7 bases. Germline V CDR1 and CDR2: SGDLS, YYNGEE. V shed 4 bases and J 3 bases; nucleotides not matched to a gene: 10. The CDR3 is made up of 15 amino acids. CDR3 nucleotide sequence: TGTGCCAGCAGCACCAACAGGGGCGGGCGCTACGAGCAGTACTTC. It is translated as CASSTNRGGRYEQYF.

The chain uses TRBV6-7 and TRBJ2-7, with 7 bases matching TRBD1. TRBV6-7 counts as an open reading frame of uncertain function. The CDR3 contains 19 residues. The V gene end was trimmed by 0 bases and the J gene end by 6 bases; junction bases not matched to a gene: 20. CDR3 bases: TGTGCCAGCAGTTACTCGTCCGCGAAGGGGGCGGACAAACCTCCCGAGCAGTACTTC. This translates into CASSYSSAKGADKPPEQYF.

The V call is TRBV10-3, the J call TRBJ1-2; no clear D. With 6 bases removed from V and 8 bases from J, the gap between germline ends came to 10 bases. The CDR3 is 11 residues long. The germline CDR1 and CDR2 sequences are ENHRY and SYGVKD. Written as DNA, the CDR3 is TGTGCCATCAGCGAAGTACGCGGCTACACCTTC. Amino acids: CAISEVRGYTF.

In DNA form, the CDR3 reads TGTGCCAGCTCACCATATGGGCAAGAGACCCAGTACTTC. Translated, it gives CASSPYGQETQYF. The rearrangement links TRBV18 to TRBJ2-5; D unresolved. CDR1 is KGHSH, CDR2 LQKENI, per germline. Trimming left V 2 bases short and J 2 bases short, with 6 bases between. The CDR3 spans 13 residues. Based on the CDR3 plus reference TRBV18 and TRBJ2-5, the full variable domain is NAGVMQNPRHLVRRRGQEARLRCSPMKGHSHVYWYRQLPEEGLKFMVYLQKENIIDESGMPKERFSAEFPKEGPSILRIQQVVRGDSAAYFCASSPYGQETQYFGPGTRLLVL.

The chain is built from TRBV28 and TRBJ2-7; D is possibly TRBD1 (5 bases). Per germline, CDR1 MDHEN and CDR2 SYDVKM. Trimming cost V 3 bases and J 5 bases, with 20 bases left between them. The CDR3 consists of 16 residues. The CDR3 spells CASSLVGGQGLDEQYF. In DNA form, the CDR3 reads TGTGCCAGCAGTTTGGTGGGTGGGCAGGGCCTTGACGAGCAGTACTTC.

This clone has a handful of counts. CDR3 sequence reads: CATSRVGFRGNTEAFF. The CDR3 DNA follows: TGTGCCACCAGCAGAGTCGGTTTTAGGGGGAACACTGAAGCTTTCTTT. The rearrangement joins TRBV15 to TRBJ1-1; possibly TRBD1 for D (5 bases). The germline V gene has CDR1 LNHNV and CDR2 YYDKDF (reference sequence). V was trimmed by 1 base and J by 1 base, leaving 13 bases between them. The CDR3 extends over 16 amino acids.

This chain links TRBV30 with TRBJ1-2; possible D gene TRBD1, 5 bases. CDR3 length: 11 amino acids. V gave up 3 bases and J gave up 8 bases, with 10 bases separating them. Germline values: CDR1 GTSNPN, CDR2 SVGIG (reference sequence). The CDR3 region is CAWRWGGGYTF. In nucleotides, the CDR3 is TGTGCCTGGAGATGGGGCGGCGGCTACACCTTC.

The CDR3 region has the DNA TGTGCCAGCACTCGGGACAGGGTCACCGGGGAGCTGTTTTTT. This gives the protein CASTRDRVTGELFF. The rearrangement links TRBV6-5 to TRBJ2-2; TRBD1 matches 9 bases. The V and J ends lost 7 bases and 4 bases, in that order; junction bases with no gene match: 4. The V gene's germline CDR1 is MNHEY and CDR2 SVGAGI. The CDR3 spans 14 residues.

This chain's CDR3 is CASSFGGGGTEAFF. The CDR3 DNA sequence: TGTGCCAGCAGCTTTGGGGGCGGCGGCACTGAAGCTTTCTTT. The genes are TRBV5-5 and TRBJ1-1; D perhaps matches TRBD1 (6 bases). Trimming pared 2 bases from V and 4 bases from J, leaving 12 bases between. Germline V lookup: CDR1 SGHKS, CDR2 YYEKEE (reference sequence). The CDR3 is made up of 14 amino acids.

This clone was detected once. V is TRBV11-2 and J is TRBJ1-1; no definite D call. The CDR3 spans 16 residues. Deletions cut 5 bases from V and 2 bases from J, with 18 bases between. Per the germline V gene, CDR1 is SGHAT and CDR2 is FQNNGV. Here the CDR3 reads CASSPGRGALNTEAFF. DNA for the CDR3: TGTGCCAGCAGCCCAGGTCGGGGAGCACTTAACACTGAAGCTTTCTTT.

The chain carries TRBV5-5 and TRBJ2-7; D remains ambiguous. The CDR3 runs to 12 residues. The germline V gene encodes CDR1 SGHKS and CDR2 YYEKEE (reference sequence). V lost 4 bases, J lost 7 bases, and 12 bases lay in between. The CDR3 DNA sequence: TGTGCCAGCAGCCCGATGCATCGGGAGCAGTACTTC. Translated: CASSPMHREQYF.

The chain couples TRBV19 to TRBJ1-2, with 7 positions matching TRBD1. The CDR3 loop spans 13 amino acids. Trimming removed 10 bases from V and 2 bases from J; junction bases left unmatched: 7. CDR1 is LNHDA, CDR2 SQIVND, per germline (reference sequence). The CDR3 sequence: CATQTGPNYGYTF. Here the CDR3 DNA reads TGTGCCACTCAGACAGGGCCCAACTATGGCTACACCTTC.

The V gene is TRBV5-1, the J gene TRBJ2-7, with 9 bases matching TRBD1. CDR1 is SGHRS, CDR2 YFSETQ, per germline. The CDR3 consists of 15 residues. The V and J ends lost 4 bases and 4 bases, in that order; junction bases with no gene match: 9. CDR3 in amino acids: CASSPRGGQGYEQYF. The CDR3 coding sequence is TGCGCCAGCAGCCCGCGTGGGGGACAGGGTTACGAGCAGTACTTC.

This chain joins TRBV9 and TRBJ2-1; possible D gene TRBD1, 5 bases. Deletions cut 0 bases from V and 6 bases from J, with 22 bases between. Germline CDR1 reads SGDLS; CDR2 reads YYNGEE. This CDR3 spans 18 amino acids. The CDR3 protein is CASSVDGLGLTAPNEQFF. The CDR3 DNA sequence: TGTGCCAGCAGCGTAGACGGCCTGGGGCTAACCGCCCCCAATGAGCAGTTCTTC.

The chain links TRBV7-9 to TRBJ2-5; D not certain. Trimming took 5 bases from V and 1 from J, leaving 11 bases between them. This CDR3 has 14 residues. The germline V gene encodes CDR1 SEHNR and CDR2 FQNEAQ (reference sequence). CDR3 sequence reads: CASSHWGGQETQYF. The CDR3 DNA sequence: TGTGCCAGCAGCCACTGGGGTGGCCAAGAGACCCAGTACTTC.

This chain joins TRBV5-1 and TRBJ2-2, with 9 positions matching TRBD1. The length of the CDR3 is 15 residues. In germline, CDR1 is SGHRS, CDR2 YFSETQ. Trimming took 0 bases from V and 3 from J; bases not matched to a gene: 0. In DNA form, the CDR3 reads TGCGCCAGCAGCTTGGGGGACAGGGACACCGGGGAGCTGTTTTTT. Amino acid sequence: CASSLGDRDTGELFF.

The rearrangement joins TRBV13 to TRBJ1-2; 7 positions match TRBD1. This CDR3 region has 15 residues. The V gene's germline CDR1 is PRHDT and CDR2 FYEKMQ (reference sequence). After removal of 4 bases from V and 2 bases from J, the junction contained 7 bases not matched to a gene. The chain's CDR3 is CASSSKPGGNYGYTF. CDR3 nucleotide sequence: TGTGCCAGCAGCTCCAAGCCAGGGGGGAACTATGGCTACACCTTC.

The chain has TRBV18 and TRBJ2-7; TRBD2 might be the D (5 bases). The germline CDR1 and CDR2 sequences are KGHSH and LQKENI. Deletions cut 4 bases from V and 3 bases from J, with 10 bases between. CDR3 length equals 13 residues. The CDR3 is CASSRGPNYEQYF. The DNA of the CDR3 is TGTGCCAGCTCACGCGGGCCCAACTACGAGCAGTACTTC.

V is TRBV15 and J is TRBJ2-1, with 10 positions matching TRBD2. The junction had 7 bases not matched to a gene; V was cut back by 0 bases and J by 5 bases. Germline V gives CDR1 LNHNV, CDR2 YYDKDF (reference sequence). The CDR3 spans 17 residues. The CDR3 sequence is CATSRDKGLAGDNEQFF. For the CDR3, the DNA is TGTGCCACCAGCAGAGACAAAGGCCTAGCGGGAGACAATGAGCAGTTCTTC.